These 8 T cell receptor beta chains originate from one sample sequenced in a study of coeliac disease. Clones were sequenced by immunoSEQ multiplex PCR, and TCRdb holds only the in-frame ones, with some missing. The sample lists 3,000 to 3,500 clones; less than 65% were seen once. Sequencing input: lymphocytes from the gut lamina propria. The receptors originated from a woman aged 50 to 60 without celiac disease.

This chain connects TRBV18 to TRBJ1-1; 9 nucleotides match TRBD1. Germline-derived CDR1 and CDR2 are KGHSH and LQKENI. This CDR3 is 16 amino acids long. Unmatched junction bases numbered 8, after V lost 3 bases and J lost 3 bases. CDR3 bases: TGTGCCAGCTCACCCGGGACAGGGAGCCTGTACACTGAAGCTTTCTTT. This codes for CASSPGTGSLYTEAFF. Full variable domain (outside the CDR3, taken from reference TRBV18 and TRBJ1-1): NAGVMQNPRHLVRRRGQEARLRCSPMKGHSHVYWYRQLPEEGLKFMVYLQKENIIDESGMPKERFSAEFPKEGPSILRIQQVVRGDSAAYFCASSPGTGSLYTEAFFGQGTRLTVV.

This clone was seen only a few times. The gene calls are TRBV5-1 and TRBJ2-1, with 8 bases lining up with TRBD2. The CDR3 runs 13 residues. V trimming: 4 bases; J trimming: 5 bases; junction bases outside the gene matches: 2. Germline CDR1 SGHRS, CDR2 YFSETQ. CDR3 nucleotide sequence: TGCGCCAGCAGCGGGCGGGGGGACAATGAGCAGTTCTTC. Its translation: CASSGRGDNEQFF.

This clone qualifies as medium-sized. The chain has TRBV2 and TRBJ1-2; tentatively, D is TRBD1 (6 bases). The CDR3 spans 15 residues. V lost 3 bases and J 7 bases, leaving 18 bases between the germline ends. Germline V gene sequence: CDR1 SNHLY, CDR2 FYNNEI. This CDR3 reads CASSEEAESRGGYTF. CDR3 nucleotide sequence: TGTGCCAGCAGTGAGGAGGCCGAGAGCAGGGGTGGCTACACCTTC.

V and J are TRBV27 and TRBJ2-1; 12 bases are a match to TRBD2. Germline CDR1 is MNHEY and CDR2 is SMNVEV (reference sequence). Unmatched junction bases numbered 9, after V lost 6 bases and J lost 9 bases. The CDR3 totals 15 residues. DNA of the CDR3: TGTGCCAGCAGATTGGCTAGCGGGGGGGAGAGTGAGCAGTTCTTC. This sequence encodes CASRLASGGESEQFF.

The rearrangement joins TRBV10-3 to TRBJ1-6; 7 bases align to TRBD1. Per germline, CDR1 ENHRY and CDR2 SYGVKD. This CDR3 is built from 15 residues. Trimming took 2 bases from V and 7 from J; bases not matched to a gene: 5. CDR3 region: CAISEQTGYNSPLHF. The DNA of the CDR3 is TGTGCCATCAGTGAGCAGACAGGGTACAATTCACCCCTCCACTTT.

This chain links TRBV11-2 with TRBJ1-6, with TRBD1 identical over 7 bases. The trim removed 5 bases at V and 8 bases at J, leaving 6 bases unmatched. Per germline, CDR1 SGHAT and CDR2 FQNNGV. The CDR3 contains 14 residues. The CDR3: CASSPGTAYSPLHF. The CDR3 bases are TGTGCCAGCAGCCCAGGGACAGCCTATTCACCCCTCCACTTT.

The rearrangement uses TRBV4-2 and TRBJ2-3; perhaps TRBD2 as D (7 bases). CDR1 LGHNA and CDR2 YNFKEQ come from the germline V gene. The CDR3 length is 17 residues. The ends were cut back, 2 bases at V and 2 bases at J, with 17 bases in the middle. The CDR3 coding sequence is TGTGCCAGCAGCCAACTCCTTAGGGGGGGGGCCACAGATACGCAGTATTTT. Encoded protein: CASSQLLRGGATDTQYF.

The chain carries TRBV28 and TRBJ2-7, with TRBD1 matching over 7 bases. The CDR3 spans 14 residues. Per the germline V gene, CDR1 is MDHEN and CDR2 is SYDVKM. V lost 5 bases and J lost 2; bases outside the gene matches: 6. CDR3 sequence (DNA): TGTGCCAGCAGTCTCCCGCAGGGGGCCTACGAGCAGTACTTC. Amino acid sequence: CASSLPQGAYEQYF.